The next 27 T cell receptor beta chains were all read from a single sample in a study of control samples from healthy donors and cancer patients. The data were produced by immunoSEQ multiplex PCR, yet TCRdb's version contains in-frame clones alone and is incomplete. Of 9,500 to 15,000 clones in the sample, approximately 94% were seen once. The sample consisted of PBMCs. Receptors were obtained from a man in his 70s with head and neck cancer.

This sequence joins TRBV27 and TRBJ2-7; 9 bases line up with TRBD1. The CDR3 extends over 13 amino acids. Trimming cost V 3 bases and J 7 bases; bases outside gene matches: 4. CDR1 and CDR2 from the germline V gene are MNHEY and SMNVEV (reference sequence). The CDR3 DNA reads as TGTGCCAGCAGTTTCCTCGACAGGGGGGAGCAGTACTTC. It encodes CASSFLDRGEQYF.

The chain joins TRBV7-4 to TRBJ1-5; D remains unclear. Germline loops: CDR1 SGHVT, CDR2 SQSDAQ. Trimming left V 6 bases short and J 4 bases short, with 16 bases between. The CDR3 totals 15 residues. The CDR3 DNA follows: TGTGCCAGCAGTTCCGCCCCTTCCACTAATCAGCCCCAGCATTTT. Protein sequence: CASSSAPSTNQPQHF.

The chain employs TRBV10-1 and TRBJ2-2, with 9 bases fitting TRBD1. Germline-derived CDR1 and CDR2 are WNHNN and SYGVQD (reference sequence). V lost 5 bases and J lost 4; bases outside the gene matches: 5. The CDR3 totals 15 residues. CDR3 in DNA: TGCGCCAGCAGTCAACAGGGGGCTAGCACCGGGGAGCTGTTTTTT. The encoded protein is CASSQQGASTGELFF.

The count of this clone is one. The genes are TRBV28 and TRBJ2-6, with D perhaps assigned TRBD1 or TRBD2 (5 bases each). This CDR3 is 17 amino acids long. In germline, CDR1 is MDHEN, CDR2 SYDVKM. Trimming removed 4 bases at V and 1 base at J, with 14 bases between. CDR3 sequence reads: CASSSHGGRSGANVLTF. DNA for the CDR3: TGTGCCAGCAGTTCTCATGGGGGAAGGTCTGGGGCCAACGTCCTGACTTTC.

This chain links TRBV2 with TRBJ2-1, with 10 bases identical to TRBD2. The V gene's germline CDR1 is SNHLY and CDR2 FYNNEI. The V gene end was trimmed by 2 bases and the J gene end by 7 bases; junction bases not matched to a gene: 8. This CDR3 has 16 residues. This chain's CDR3 is CASSELGLAGANEQFF. For the CDR3, the DNA is TGTGCCAGCAGTGAACTCGGCCTAGCGGGGGCGAATGAGCAGTTCTTC.

This clone was found a few times. The chain has TRBV2 and TRBJ1-2; no reliable D call. There are 14 residues in the CDR3. The germline V gene encodes CDR1 SNHLY and CDR2 FYNNEI. V was cut by 6 bases and J by 2 bases, with 13 bases left in between. Written as DNA, the CDR3 is TGTGCCAGCAGGGGATCCGAAAAAAACTATGGCTACACCTTC. It is translated as CASRGSEKNYGYTF.

The sample holds one count of this clone. The rearrangement joins TRBV6-5 to TRBJ1-2; D might be TRBD1 (6 bases). The germline V and J ends were trimmed by 7 bases and 5 bases, with 17 bases remaining between them. The CDR3 contains 14 residues. The germline gives CDR1 MNHEY, CDR2 SVGAGI. CDR3 protein: CASTEGGVGYGYTF. The DNA of the CDR3 is TGTGCCAGCACCGAAGGGGGGGTAGGGTATGGCTACACCTTC.

The V and J genes are TRBV7-8 and TRBJ1-6; maybe TRBD1 (6 bases). Between the trimmed V and J ends, which lost 3 bases and 7 bases, there was a span of 13 bases. The germline V gene has CDR1 SGHVS and CDR2 FQNEAQ. This CDR3 contains 15 residues. The CDR3, as DNA: TGTGCCAGCAGCTTTACAGGGCCCGCAAATTCACCCCTCCACTTT. Encoded protein: CASSFTGPANSPLHF. Supplemented by reference TRBV7-8 and TRBJ1-6, the full variable domain reads GAGVSQSPRYKVAKRGQDVALRCDPISGHVSLFWYQQALGQGPEFLTYFQNEAQLDKSGLPSDRFFAERPEGSVSTLKIQRTQQEDSAVYLCASSFTGPANSPLHFGNGTRLTVT.

V gene TRBV5-1 combines with J gene TRBJ2-1; D may be TRBD1 (6 bases). CDR3 length: 14 residues. V was trimmed by 4 bases and J by 4 bases, leaving 12 bases between them. Germline V lookup: CDR1 SGHRS, CDR2 YFSETQ. The CDR3 spells CASSRPGQYNEQFF. The CDR3 region has the DNA TGCGCCAGCAGCCGACCGGGACAATACAATGAGCAGTTCTTC.

This sequence joins TRBV28 and TRBJ2-3; perhaps D is TRBD1 or TRBD2 (5 bases each). The CDR3 extends over 14 amino acids. Deletions cut 6 bases from V and 3 bases from J, with 13 bases between. Germline CDR1 reads MDHEN; CDR2 reads SYDVKM. CDR3 loop: CASSPPGGTDTQYF. The DNA for the CDR3 is TGTGCCAGCAGCCCCCCTGGGGGTACAGATACGCAGTATTTT.

This rearrangement joins TRBV7-6 to TRBJ2-5; the D gene is possibly TRBD2 (6 bases). CDR3 length: 15 residues. V was shortened by 8 bases and J by 5 bases, with 21 bases between the two germline ends. CDR1 SGHVS and CDR2 FNYEAQ come from the germline V gene. CDR3 sequence (DNA): TGTGCCAGCGCGGGCTCCGGGGACTCCTTGGAGACCCAGTACTTC. It specifies CASAGSGDSLETQYF. Based on the CDR3 plus reference TRBV7-6 and TRBJ2-5, the full variable domain is GAGVSQSPRYKVTKRGQDVALRCDPISGHVSLYWYRQALGQGPEFLTYFNYEAQQDKSGLPNDRFSAERPEGSISTLTIQRTEQRDSAMYRCASAGSGDSLETQYFGPGTRLLVL.

The rearrangement uses TRBV4-1 and TRBJ1-2; D is undetermined. The V and J ends lost 0 bases and 4 bases respectively, with 18 bases between them. The germline V gene encodes CDR1 MGHRA and CDR2 YSYEKL. The CDR3 has 17 amino acids. The CDR3 bases are TGCGCCAGCAGCCAAGAAAGCTCGGTTGCTGTTGTCTATGGCTACACCTTC. Encoded protein: CASSQESSVAVVYGYTF.

The rearrangement joins TRBV6-5 to TRBJ2-7; D gene ambiguous. The germline CDR1 and CDR2 sequences are MNHEY and SVGAGI. V was pared by 2 bases and J by 6 bases, with 17 bases between. The CDR3 extends over 15 amino acids. CDR3 amino acids: CASSYGTQPFTEQYF. Written as DNA, the CDR3 is TGTGCCAGCAGTTACGGCACCCAGCCCTTCACCGAGCAGTACTTC.

The chain has TRBV27 and TRBJ2-3; TRBD2 aligns across 9 bases. CDR3 size: 16 residues. Germline V lookup: CDR1 MNHEY, CDR2 SMNVEV (reference sequence). Losses at the gene ends were 3 bases for V and 5 bases for J; bases not matched to a gene: 9. CDR3 amino acids: CASSLGPAGGQDTQYF. The CDR3 DNA is TGTGCCAGCAGTTTGGGTCCAGCGGGAGGTCAAGATACGCAGTATTTT.

The chain is built from TRBV5-1 and TRBJ2-1, with 7 positions matching TRBD2. J was trimmed by 15 bases and V by 0 bases; bases with no gene match: 9. The CDR3 length is 13 residues. CDR1 and CDR2 from the germline V gene are SGHRS and YFSETQ. The DNA for the CDR3 is TGCGCCAGCAGCTTGGACGGGGGGAGGGCCGGGTTCTTC. Translated: CASSLDGGRAGFF.

This chain uses TRBV10-1 with TRBJ2-7; D is undetermined. The CDR3 spans 14 residues. The germline gives CDR1 WNHNN, CDR2 SYGVQD (reference sequence). V was cut by 3 bases and J by 2 bases, with 11 bases left in between. This CDR3 is CASSEHPVTYEQYF. The CDR3 coding sequence is TGCGCCAGCAGTGAACACCCCGTCACCTACGAGCAGTACTTC.

The gene calls are TRBV2 and TRBJ2-7; TRBD2 matches at 7 bases. Germline V lookup: CDR1 SNHLY, CDR2 FYNNEI. CDR3 size: 15 residues. Trimming cost V 3 bases and J 9 bases; bases outside gene matches: 14. DNA for the CDR3: TGTGCCAGCAGTGACCGCGGGGGTGGCCGGGGTGGGCAGTACTTC. It specifies CASSDRGGGRGGQYF.

The gene calls are TRBV28 and TRBJ1-1; D unresolved. The CDR3 extends over 12 amino acids. Germline-derived CDR1 and CDR2 are MDHEN and SYDVKM. The V and J ends lost 6 bases and 0 bases respectively, with 5 bases between them. As DNA, the CDR3 is TGTGCCAGCAGCCCACTGAACACTGAAGCTTTCTTT. As protein: CASSPLNTEAFF. Filled out from reference TRBV28 and TRBJ1-1, the complete variable domain reads DVKVTQSSRYLVKRTGEKVFLECVQDMDHENMFWYRQDPGLGLRLIYFSYDVKMKEKGDIPEGYSVSREKKERFSLILESASTNQTSMYLCASSPLNTEAFFGQGTRLTVV.

This sequence joins TRBV10-3 and TRBJ2-7; 8 nucleotides align to TRBD1. CDR3 length: 14 residues. CDR1 ENHRY and CDR2 SYGVKD come from the germline V gene. V dropped 6 bases and J dropped 1; count of bases not matched to a gene: 5. The CDR3 sequence is CAISLTGVSYEQYF. The CDR3 coding sequence is TGTGCCATCAGCCTGACAGGGGTTTCCTACGAGCAGTACTTC.

The gene calls are TRBV10-3 and TRBJ1-1; 7 bases line up with TRBD1. Germline-derived CDR1 and CDR2 are ENHRY and SYGVKD. CDR3 size: 15 residues. Trimming removed 6 bases from V and 1 base from J; junction bases left unmatched: 8. CDR3 in DNA: TGTGCCATCAGAGCTACCGGGACAGCGAACACTGAAGCTTTCTTT. Protein sequence: CAIRATGTANTEAFF.

The rearrangement uses TRBV28 and TRBJ1-5, with D maybe TRBD1 (6 bases). V was clipped by 5 bases and J by 5 bases, with 19 bases between them. Germline assignment: CDR1 MDHEN and CDR2 SYDVKM. This CDR3 is built from 16 residues. This CDR3 is CASSPAGQMGYQPQHF. DNA for the CDR3: TGTGCCAGCAGTCCGGCCGGACAGATGGGCTATCAGCCCCAGCATTTT.

This clone turned up a few times. The CDR3 is CASTRGGGTEAFF. Here the CDR3 DNA reads TGTGCCAGCACTAGGGGGGGTGGCACTGAAGCTTTCTTT. This chain connects TRBV3-1 (or the pseudogene TRBV3-2) to TRBJ1-1; tentative D call: TRBD1 (6 bases). Germline lookup yields CDR1 LGHDT and CDR2 YNNKEL (reference sequence). The CDR3 extends over 13 amino acids. V shed 7 bases and J shed 4 bases, with 13 bases lying between them.

V usage is TRBV21-1 and J usage is TRBJ1-6; the table's D call, TRBD1, has no DNA check behind it. TRBV21-1 is a pseudogene locus. This CDR3 comprises 13 residues. CDR3 sequence (DNA): TGTGCCAGACCCGGGACAGGGGTATCACCCCTCCACTTT. It yields the protein CARPGTGVSPLHF.

This chain links TRBV10-3 with TRBJ2-1, with 7 nucleotides matching TRBD2. Germline CDR1 is ENHRY and CDR2 is SYGVKD. The length of the CDR3 is 14 residues. With 3 bases clipped from V and 13 bases from J, the junction kept 12 bases outside the gene matches. The CDR3 DNA follows: TGTGCCATCAGTGACGGCAGGACCGGGACTACACAGTTCTTC. Its protein is CAISDGRTGTTQFF.

V gene TRBV4-1 combines with J gene TRBJ2-6, with 7 bases matching TRBD1. This CDR3 has 18 residues. J gave up 0 bases and V 1 base, and 6 bases lay outside the gene matches. Germline V gene sequence: CDR1 MGHRA, CDR2 YSYEKL. CDR3 DNA: TGCGCCAGCAGCCAAGGGACAGGCGGACCCTCTGGGGCCAACGTCCTGACTTTC. Amino acids: CASSQGTGGPSGANVLTF.

The chain links TRBV5-1 to TRBJ1-6, with D tentatively TRBD1 (5 bases). CDR1 and CDR2 (germline): SGHRS, YFSETQ. CDR3 size: 16 residues. The germline V and J ends were trimmed by 0 bases and 8 bases, with 15 bases remaining between them. The CDR3 spells CASSLVNGGGDSPLHF. CDR3 DNA: TGCGCCAGCAGCTTGGTGAACGGGGGTGGGGATTCACCCCTCCACTTT.

In this sample, this clone turned up once. The same CDR3 also results from other DNA sequences found in this sample. This sequence joins TRBV28 and TRBJ2-7; 12 positions match TRBD1. The germline gives CDR1 MDHEN, CDR2 SYDVKM. Trimming removed 6 bases from V and 3 bases from J; junction bases left unmatched: 9. The CDR3 spans 16 residues. The CDR3 DNA reads as TGTGCCAGCAGCCGAGGGGGACAGGGGGCCCACTACGAGCAGTACTTC. Residues: CASSRGGQGAHYEQYF.